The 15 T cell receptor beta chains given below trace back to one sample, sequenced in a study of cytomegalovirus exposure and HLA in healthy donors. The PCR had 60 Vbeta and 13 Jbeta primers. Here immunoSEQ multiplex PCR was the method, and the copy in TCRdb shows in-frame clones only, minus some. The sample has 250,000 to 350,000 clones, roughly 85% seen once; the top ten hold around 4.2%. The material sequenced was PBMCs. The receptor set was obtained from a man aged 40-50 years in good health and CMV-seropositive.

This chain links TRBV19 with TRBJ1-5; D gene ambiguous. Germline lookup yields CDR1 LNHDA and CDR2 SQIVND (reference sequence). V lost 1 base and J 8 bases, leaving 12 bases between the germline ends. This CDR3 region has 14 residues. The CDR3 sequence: CASSIAYMAEPQHF. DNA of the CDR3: TGTGCCAGTAGTATAGCTTATATGGCGGAGCCCCAGCATTTT.

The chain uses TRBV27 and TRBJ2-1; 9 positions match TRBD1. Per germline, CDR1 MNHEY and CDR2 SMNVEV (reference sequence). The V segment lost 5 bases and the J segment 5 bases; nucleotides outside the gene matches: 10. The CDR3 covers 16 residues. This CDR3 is CASSQPTGGLDNEQFF. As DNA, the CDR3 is TGTGCCAGCAGTCAGCCCACAGGGGGCCTTGACAATGAGCAGTTCTTC.

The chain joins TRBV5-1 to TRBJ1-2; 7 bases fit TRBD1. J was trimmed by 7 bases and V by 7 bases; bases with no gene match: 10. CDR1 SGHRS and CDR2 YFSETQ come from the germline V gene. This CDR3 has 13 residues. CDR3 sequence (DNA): TGCGCCAGCGGACAGGAGACCTTTCGTGGCTACACCTTC. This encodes CASGQETFRGYTF.

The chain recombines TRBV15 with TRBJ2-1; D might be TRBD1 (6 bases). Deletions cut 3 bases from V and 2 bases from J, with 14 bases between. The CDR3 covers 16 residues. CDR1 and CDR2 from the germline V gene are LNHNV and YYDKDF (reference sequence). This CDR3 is CATSRKAGVTYNEQFF. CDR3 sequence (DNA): TGTGCCACCAGCAGGAAAGCAGGGGTGACCTACAATGAGCAGTTCTTC.

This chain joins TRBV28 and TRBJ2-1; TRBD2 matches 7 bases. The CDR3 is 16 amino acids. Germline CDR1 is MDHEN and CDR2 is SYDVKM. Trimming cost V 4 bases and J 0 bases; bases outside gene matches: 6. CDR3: CASSSGGFSSYNEQFF. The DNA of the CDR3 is TGTGCCAGCAGTTCCGGGGGGTTCAGCTCCTACAATGAGCAGTTCTTC.

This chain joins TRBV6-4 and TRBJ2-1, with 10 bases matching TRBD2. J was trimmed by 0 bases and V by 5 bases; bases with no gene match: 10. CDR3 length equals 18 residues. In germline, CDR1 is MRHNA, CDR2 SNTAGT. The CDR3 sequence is CASSWTSGGLSSYNEQFF. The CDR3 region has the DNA TGTGCCAGCAGTTGGACTAGCGGAGGCCTTAGCTCCTACAATGAGCAGTTCTTC.

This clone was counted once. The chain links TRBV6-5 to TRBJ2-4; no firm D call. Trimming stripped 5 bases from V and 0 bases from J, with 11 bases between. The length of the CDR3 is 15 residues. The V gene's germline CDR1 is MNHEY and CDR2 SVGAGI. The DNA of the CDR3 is TGTGCCAGCAGTACCCCTCTTAGAGCCAAAAACATTCAGTACTTC. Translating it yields CASSTPLRAKNIQYF.

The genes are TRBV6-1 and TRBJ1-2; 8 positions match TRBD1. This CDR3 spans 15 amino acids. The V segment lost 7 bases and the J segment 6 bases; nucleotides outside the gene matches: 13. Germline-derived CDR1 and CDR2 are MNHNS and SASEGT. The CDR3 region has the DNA TGTGCCAGCATATCCGACAGGGGACGGTTTGATGGCTACACCTTC. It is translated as CASISDRGRFDGYTF.

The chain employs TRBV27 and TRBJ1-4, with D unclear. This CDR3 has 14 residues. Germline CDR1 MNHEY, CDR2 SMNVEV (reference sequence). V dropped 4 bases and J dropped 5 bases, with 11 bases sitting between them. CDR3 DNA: TGTGCCAGCAGTTCTCACAAGAAAAATGAAAAACTGTTTTTT. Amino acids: CASSSHKKNEKLFF. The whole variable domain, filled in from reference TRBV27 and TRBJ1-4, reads EAQVTQNPRYLITVTGKKLTVTCSQNMNHEYMSWYRQDPGLGLRQIYYSMNVEVTDKGDVPEGYKVSRKEKRNFPLILESPSPNQTSLYFCASSSHKKNEKLFFGSGTQLSVL.

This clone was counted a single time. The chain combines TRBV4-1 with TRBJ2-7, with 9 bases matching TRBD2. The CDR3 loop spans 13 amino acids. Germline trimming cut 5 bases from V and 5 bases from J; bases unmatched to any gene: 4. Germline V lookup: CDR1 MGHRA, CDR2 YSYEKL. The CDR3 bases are TGCGCCAGCAGCACGGGACTAGCCCACGAGCAGTACTTC. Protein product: CASSTGLAHEQYF.

CDR3 loop: CASNQGGGMGYNEQFF. DNA of the CDR3: TGTGCCAGTAATCAAGGGGGGGGAATGGGATACAATGAGCAGTTCTTC. This chain connects TRBV19 to TRBJ2-1, with a weak D call TRBD2 (7 bases). The CDR3 is 16 amino acids. With 7 bases removed from V and 4 bases from J, the gap between germline ends came to 20 bases. In germline, CDR1 is LNHDA, CDR2 SQIVND (reference sequence).

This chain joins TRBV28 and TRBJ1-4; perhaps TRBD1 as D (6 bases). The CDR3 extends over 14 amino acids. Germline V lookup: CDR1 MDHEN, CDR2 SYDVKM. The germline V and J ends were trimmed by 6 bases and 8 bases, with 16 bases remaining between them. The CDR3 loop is CASRLTGTGEKLFF. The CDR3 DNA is TGTGCCAGCAGGCTTACAGGGACGGGGGAAAAACTGTTTTTT.

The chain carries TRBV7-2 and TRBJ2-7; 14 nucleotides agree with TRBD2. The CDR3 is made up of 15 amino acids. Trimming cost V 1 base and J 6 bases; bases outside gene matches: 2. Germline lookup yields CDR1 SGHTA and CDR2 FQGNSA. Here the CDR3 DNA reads TGTGCCAGCAGCTTAGGCGGACTAGCGGGAGGCGAGCAGTACTTC. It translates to CASSLGGLAGGEQYF. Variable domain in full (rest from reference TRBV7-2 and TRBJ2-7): GAGVSQSPSNKVTEKGKDVELRCDPISGHTALYWYRQSLGQGLEFLIYFQGNSAPDKSGLPSDRFSAERTGGSVSTLTIQRTQQEDSAVYLCASSLGGLAGGEQYFGPGTRLTVT.

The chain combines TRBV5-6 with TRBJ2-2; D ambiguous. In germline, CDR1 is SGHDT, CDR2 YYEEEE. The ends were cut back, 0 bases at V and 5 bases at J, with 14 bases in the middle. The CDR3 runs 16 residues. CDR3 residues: CASSLGRLQRTGELFF. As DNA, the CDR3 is TGTGCCAGCAGCTTGGGCCGGCTACAGAGAACCGGGGAGCTGTTTTTT.

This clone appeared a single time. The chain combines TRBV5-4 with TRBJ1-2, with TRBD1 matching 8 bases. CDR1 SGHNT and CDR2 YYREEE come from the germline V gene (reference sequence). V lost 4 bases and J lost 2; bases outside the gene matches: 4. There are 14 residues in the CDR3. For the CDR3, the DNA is TGTGCCAGCAGCGTGGGACAGGCGAACTATGGCTACACCTTC. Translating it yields CASSVGQANYGYTF.